The next 16 T cell receptor beta chains were all read from a single sample in a study of chemoradiotherapy in HPV16-positive cancers. Clones were read by immunoSEQ multiplex PCR, and TCRdb kept only the in-frame ones, dropping some. The table records about 36,000 clones, approximately 90% of them present only once. The sample in question was blood, obtained from a patient who underwent chemoradiotherapy. The receptors originated from a human donor with HPV-associated anogenital cancer.

This clone is a singleton in its sample. V and J are TRBV11-1 and TRBJ2-1, with 8 bases identical to TRBD2. V lost 4 bases and J lost 5; bases outside the gene matches: 10. Per germline, CDR1 SGHAT and CDR2 FQDESV (reference sequence). CDR3 length: 16 amino acids. CDR3 sequence: CASSSFSRGGNNEQFF. The CDR3 region has the DNA TGTGCCAGCAGCTCCTTTAGCCGGGGGGGCAACAATGAGCAGTTCTTC.

The chain carries TRBV9 and TRBJ2-5, with TRBD1 as a possible D gene (6 bases). The CDR3 has 15 amino acids. Trimming removed 3 bases from V and 2 bases from J, with 14 bases in between. In germline, CDR1 is SGDLS, CDR2 YYNGEE. In nucleotides, the CDR3 is TGTGCCAGCAGCGCTCCCGGGACAAAACAAGAGACCCAGTACTTC. As protein: CASSAPGTKQETQYF.

This chain joins TRBV5-1 and TRBJ2-1; 12 nucleotides align to TRBD2. Germline-derived CDR1 and CDR2 are SGHRS and YFSETQ. J was trimmed by 8 bases and V by 0 bases; bases with no gene match: 6. The CDR3 spans 16 residues. The CDR3 DNA is TGCGCCAGCAGCTTGGACCCGACTAGCGGGAGATATGAGCAGTTCTTC. Translating gives CASSLDPTSGRYEQFF.

DNA of the CDR3: TGCAGCGTTGGCAGGGGCTCCTACAATGAGCAGTTCTTC. This encodes CSVGRGSYNEQFF. The V gene is TRBV29-1, the J gene TRBJ2-1; tentatively, D is TRBD1 (6 bases). Trimming took 4 bases from V and 0 from J, leaving 7 bases between them. Germline-derived CDR1 and CDR2 are SQVTM and ANQGSEA. The CDR3 contains 13 residues.

V is TRBV18 and J is TRBJ2-7, with a weak D call TRBD1 (6 bases). The ends were cut back, 6 bases at V and 6 bases at J, with 12 bases in the middle. CDR1 is KGHSH and CDR2 is LQKENI in the germline V gene. The CDR3 totals 12 residues. The CDR3 DNA reads TGTGCCAGCTCCATACAGGGCTTCGAGCAGTACTTC. It encodes CASSIQGFEQYF.

The rearrangement uses TRBV5-5 and TRBJ2-3, with D perhaps TRBD1 or TRBD2 (6 bases each). The length of the CDR3 is 14 residues. V lost 7 bases and J lost 5, with 17 bases in between. CDR1 and CDR2 from the germline V gene are SGHKS and YYEKEE (reference sequence). The CDR3 region has the DNA TGTGCCAGCCACTTTGAGGGGGGTGAAGATACGCAGTATTTT. Translation: CASHFEGGEDTQYF.

The chain is built from TRBV7-9 and TRBJ2-3; TRBD2 matches at 9 bases. The ends lost 2 bases at V and 6 bases at J; junction bases unmatched: 6. The CDR3 covers 15 residues. Germline CDR1 reads SEHNR; CDR2 reads FQNEAQ (reference sequence). The DNA of the CDR3 is TGTGCCAGCAGCTTAAGGGGGACTAGCTCCGATACGCAGTATTTT. Residues: CASSLRGTSSDTQYF.

The rearrangement uses TRBV6-1 and TRBJ1-5; D remains unclear. Germline V gene sequence: CDR1 MNHNS, CDR2 SASEGT. There are 12 residues in the CDR3. The V gene lost 5 bases and the J gene lost 3 bases, with 5 bases spanning the gap. Here the CDR3 reads CASSQFNQPQHF. The CDR3 DNA reads as TGTGCCAGCAGTCAGTTCAATCAGCCCCAGCATTTT.

V usage is TRBV7-3 and J usage is TRBJ2-1, with a weak D call TRBD1 (6 bases). The V gene lost 4 bases and the J gene lost 5 bases, with 12 bases spanning the gap. CDR3 size: 14 residues. Germline-derived CDR1 and CDR2 are SGHTA and FQGTGA. The CDR3 loop is CASSSPGAHNEQFF. CDR3 nucleotide sequence: TGTGCCAGCAGCTCCCCAGGGGCCCACAATGAGCAGTTCTTC.

The table lists this clone with a few counts. This chain uses TRBV9 with TRBJ1-1; a possible D gene is TRBD1 (5 bases). Germline CDR1 and CDR2: SGDLS and YYNGEE. V was shortened by 9 bases and J by 4 bases, with 10 bases between the two germline ends. The CDR3 sequence is 11 residues long. The CDR3, as DNA: TGTGCCACCAGGGCATCCACTGAAGCTTTCTTT. It yields the protein CATRASTEAFF.

The chain is built from TRBV4-2 and TRBJ2-1; D is unresolved. CDR1 and CDR2 (germline): LGHNA, YNFKEQ. The V end was cut by 1 base, the J end by 3 bases, with 7 bases between. CDR3 length: 14 amino acids. CDR3 DNA: TGTGCCAGCAGCCAAGCGTTCGACTACAATGAGCAGTTCTTC. Translating gives CASSQAFDYNEQFF.

The rearrangement uses TRBV7-9 and TRBJ2-2; no clear D gene. Trimming removed 4 bases at V and 2 bases at J, with 2 bases between. The CDR3 spans 12 residues. CDR1 and CDR2 from the germline V gene are SEHNR and FQNEAQ (reference sequence). The CDR3, as DNA: TGTGCCAGCAGCTCCAACACCGGGGAGCTGTTTTTT. Protein: CASSSNTGELFF.

This rearrangement joins TRBV6-6 to TRBJ1-1; 7 nucleotides agree with TRBD1. Trimming removed 6 bases from V and 4 bases from J; junction bases left unmatched: 8. The germline V gene has CDR1 MNHNY and CDR2 SVGAGI (reference sequence). This CDR3 comprises 14 residues. CDR3 DNA sequence: TGTGCCAGCAGGAAGATTGCAGGGGGCACTGAAGCTTTCTTT. Translation gives CASRKIAGGTEAFF.

J is TRBJ2-7 and V is TRBV5-1, with 10 bases aligning to TRBD2. This CDR3 comprises 14 residues. Germline CDR1 reads SGHRS; CDR2 reads YFSETQ. Trimming at V came to 2 bases and at J to 2 bases, leaving 1 base not matched to a gene. DNA for the CDR3: TGCGCCAGCAGCTTAAGCGGGGGGGCCTACGAGCAGTACTTC. This gives the protein CASSLSGGAYEQYF.

This chain joins TRBV6-1 and TRBJ1-1; a weak D match, TRBD1 (6 bases). This CDR3 contains 15 residues. Germline CDR1 reads MNHNS; CDR2 reads SASEGT. Trimming shortened V by 2 bases and J by 6 bases, and 16 bases separated the two germline ends. CDR3 sequence: CASSEPAGARAEAFF. The CDR3 DNA reads TGTGCCAGCAGTGAACCTGCAGGGGCAAGGGCTGAAGCTTTCTTT.

The chain has TRBV4-2 and TRBJ2-1; 9 bases are shared with TRBD2. Per germline, CDR1 LGHNA and CDR2 YNFKEQ. V trimming: 5 bases; J trimming: 5 bases; junction bases outside the gene matches: 19. This CDR3 region has 19 residues. CDR3 nucleotides: TGTGCCAGCAGCTCTGTCCATGTGATGGGTAGCGGGGGTGACAATGAGCAGTTCTTC. Translating it yields CASSSVHVMGSGGDNEQFF.